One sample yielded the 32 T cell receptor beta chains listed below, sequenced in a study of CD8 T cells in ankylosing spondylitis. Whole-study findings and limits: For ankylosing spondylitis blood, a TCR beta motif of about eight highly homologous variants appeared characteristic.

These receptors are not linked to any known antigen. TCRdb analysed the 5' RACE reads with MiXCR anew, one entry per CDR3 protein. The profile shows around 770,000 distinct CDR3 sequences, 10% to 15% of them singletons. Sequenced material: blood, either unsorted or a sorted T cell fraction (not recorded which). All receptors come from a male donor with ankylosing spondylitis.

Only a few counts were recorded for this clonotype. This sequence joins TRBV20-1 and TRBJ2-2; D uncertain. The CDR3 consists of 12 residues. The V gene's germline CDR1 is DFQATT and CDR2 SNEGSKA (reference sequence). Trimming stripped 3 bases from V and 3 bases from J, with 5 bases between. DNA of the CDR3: TGCAGTGCTAGCGTGGACACCGGGGAGCTGTTTTTT. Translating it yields CSASVDTGELFF.

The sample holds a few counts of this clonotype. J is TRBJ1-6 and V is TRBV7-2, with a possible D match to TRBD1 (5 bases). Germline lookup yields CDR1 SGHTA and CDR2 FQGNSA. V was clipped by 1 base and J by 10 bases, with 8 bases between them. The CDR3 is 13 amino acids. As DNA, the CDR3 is TGTGCCAGCAGCTTAGGATCAGGGTCACCCCTCCACTTT. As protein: CASSLGSGSPLHF.

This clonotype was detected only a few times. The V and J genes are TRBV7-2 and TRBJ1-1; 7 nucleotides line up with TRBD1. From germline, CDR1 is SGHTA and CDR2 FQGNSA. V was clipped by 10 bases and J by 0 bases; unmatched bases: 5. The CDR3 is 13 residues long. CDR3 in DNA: TGTGCCACGAAGGGACAGATGAACACTGAAGCTTTCTTT. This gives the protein CATKGQMNTEAFF.

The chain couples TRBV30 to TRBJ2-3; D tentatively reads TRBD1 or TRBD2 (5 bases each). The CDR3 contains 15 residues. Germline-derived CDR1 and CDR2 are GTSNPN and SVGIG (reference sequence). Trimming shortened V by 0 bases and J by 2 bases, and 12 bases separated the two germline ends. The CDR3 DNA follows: TGTGCCTGGAGTGTAATTGGGGGTGTCACAGATACGCAGTATTTT. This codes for CAWSVIGGVTDTQYF.

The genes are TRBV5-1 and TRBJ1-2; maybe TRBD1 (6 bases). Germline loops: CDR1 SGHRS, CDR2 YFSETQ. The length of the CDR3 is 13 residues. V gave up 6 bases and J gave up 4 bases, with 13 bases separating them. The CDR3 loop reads CASTVQGGYGYTF. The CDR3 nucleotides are TGCGCCAGCACGGTACAGGGTGGCTATGGCTACACCTTC.

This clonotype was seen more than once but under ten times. Here the CDR3 DNA reads TGCGCCAGCAGCTTGGTATCGGGGTTCGACACTGAAGCTTTCTTT. This codes for CASSLVSGFDTEAFF. The V call is TRBV5-1, the J call TRBJ1-1; D is uncertain. V was pared by 0 bases and J by 3 bases, with 12 bases between. The CDR3 sequence is 15 residues long. Germline V gene lookup returns CDR1 SGHRS and CDR2 YFSETQ.

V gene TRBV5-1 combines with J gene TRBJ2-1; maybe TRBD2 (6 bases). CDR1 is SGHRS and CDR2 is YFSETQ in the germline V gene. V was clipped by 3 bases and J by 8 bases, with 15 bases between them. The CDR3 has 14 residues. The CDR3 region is CASSSRGGEDEQFF. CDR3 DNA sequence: TGCGCCAGCAGCTCCCGGGGCGGGGAAGATGAGCAGTTCTTC.

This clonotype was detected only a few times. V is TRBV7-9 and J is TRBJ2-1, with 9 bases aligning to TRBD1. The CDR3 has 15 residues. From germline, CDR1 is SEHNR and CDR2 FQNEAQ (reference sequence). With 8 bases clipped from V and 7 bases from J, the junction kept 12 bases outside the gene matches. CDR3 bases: TGTGCCAGCGGCTCAACAGGGGGCAAAAGGAATGAGCAGTTCTTC. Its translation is CASGSTGGKRNEQFF.

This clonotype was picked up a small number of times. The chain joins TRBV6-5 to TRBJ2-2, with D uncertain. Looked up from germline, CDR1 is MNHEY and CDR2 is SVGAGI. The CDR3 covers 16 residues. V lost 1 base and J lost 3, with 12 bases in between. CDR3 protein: CASSYWALVHTGELFF. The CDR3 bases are TGTGCCAGCAGTTACTGGGCCCTAGTCCACACCGGGGAGCTGTTTTTT.

For the CDR3, the DNA is TGTGCCAGCAGTGAACACTGGGACAGTGAAGCTTTCTTT. Protein: CASSEHWDSEAFF. The chain combines TRBV6-1 with TRBJ1-1; 7 nucleotides match TRBD1. The CDR3 extends over 13 amino acids. V was clipped by 2 bases and J by 7 bases; unmatched bases: 4. CDR1 MNHNS and CDR2 SASEGT come from the germline V gene.

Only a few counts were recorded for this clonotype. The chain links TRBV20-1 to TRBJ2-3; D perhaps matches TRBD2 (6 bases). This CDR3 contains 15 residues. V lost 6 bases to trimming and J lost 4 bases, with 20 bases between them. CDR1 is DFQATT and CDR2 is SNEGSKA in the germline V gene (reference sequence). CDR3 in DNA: TGCAGTGCCAACACCGGGACGGGAGCCCCAGATACGCAGTATTTT. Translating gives CSANTGTGAPDTQYF.

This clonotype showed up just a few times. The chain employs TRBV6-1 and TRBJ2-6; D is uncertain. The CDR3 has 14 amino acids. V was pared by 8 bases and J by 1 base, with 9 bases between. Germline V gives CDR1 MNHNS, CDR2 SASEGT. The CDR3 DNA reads TGTGCCAGCGGCTCCACGTCTGGGGCCAACGTCCTGACTTTC. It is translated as CASGSTSGANVLTF.

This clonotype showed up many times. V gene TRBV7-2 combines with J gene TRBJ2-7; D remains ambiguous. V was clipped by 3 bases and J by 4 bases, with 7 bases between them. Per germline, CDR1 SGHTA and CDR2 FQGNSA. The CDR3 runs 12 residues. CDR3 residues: CASSFDGYEQYF. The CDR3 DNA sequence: TGTGCCAGCAGCTTCGACGGGTACGAGCAGTACTTC.

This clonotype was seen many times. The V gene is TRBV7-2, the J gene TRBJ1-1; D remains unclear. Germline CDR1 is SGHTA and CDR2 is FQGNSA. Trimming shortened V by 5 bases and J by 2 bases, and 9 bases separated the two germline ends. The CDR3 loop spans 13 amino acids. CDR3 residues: CASSRPGNTEAFF. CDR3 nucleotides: TGTGCCAGCAGCCGCCCAGGAAACACTGAAGCTTTCTTT.

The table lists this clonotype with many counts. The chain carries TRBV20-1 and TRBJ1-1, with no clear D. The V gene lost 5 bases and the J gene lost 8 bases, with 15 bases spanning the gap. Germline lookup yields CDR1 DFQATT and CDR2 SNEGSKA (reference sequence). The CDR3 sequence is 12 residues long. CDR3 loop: CSASRTGTEAFF. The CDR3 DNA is TGCAGTGCTTCACGGACGGGAACGGAAGCTTTCTTT.

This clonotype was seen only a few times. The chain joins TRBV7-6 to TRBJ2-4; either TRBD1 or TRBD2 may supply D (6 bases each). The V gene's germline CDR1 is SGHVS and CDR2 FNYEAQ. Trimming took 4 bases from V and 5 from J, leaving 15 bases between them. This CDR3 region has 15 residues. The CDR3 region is CASSSRGGRENIQYF. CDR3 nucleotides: TGTGCCAGCAGCTCCCGAGGGGGGCGCGAAAACATTCAGTACTTC.

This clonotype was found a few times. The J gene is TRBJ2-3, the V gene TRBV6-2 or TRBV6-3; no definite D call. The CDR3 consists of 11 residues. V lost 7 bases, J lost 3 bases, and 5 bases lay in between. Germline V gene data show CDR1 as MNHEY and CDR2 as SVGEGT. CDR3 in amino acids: CASTTTDTQYF. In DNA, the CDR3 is TGTGCCAGCACCACGACAGATACGCAGTATTTT.

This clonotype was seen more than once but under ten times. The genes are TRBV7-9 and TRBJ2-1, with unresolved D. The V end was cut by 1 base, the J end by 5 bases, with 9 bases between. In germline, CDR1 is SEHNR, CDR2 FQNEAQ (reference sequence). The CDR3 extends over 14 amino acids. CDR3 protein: CASSLGGYNNEQFF. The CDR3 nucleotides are TGTGCCAGCAGCTTAGGGGGATATAACAATGAGCAGTTCTTC.

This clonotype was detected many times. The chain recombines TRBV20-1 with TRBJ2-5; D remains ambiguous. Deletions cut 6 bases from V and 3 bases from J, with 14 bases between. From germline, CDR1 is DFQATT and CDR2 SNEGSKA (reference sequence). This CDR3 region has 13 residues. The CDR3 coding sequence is TGCAGTGCCCTTAGACAATCCAAAGAGACCCAGTACTTC. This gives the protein CSALRQSKETQYF.

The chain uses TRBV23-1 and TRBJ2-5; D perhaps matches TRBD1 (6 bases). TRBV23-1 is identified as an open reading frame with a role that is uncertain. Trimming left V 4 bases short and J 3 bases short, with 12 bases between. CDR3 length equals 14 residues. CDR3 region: CASSLHGQKETQYF. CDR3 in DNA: TGCGCCAGCAGTCTCCATGGACAGAAAGAGACCCAGTACTTC.

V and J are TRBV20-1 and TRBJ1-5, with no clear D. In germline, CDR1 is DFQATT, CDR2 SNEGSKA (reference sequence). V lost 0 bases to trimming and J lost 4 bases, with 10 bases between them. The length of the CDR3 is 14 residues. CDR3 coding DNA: TGCAGTGCTAGAGATCTGGTCAGAAATCAGCCCCAGCATTTT. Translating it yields CSARDLVRNQPQHF.

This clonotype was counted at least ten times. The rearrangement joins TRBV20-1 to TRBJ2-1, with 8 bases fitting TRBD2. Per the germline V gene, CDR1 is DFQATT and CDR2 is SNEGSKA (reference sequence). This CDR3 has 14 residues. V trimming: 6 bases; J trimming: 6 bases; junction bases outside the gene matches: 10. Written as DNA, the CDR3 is TGCAGTGCCTCCCGGGTGCGGGGGGTCAATGAGCAGTTCTTC. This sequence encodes CSASRVRGVNEQFF.

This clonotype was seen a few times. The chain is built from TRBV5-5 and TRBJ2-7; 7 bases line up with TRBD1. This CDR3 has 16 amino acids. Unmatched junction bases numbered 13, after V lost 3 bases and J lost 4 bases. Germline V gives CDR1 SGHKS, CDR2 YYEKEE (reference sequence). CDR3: CASSWKRGTELYEQYF. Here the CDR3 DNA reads TGTGCCAGCAGCTGGAAGAGAGGGACAGAACTATACGAGCAGTACTTC.

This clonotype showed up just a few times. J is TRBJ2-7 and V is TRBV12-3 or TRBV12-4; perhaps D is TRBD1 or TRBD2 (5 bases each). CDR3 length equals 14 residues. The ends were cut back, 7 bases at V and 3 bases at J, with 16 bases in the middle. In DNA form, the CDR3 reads TGTGCCAGCACCCGGGACCTCGAGGACTACGAGCAGTACTTC. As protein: CASTRDLEDYEQYF.

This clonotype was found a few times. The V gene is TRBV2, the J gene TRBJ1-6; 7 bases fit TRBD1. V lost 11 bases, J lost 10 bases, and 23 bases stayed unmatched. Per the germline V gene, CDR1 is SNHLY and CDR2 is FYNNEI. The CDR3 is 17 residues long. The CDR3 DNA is TGTGCCGGCTCCGGGACAGAATTTGTGGCTGGTCGATCACCCCTCCACTTT. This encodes CAGSGTEFVAGRSPLHF.

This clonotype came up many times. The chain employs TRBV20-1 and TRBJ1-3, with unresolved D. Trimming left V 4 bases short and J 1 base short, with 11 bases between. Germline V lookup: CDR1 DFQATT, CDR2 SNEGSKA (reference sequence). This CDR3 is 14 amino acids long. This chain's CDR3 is CSAIRPGSGNTIYF. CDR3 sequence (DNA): TGCAGTGCTATTCGACCGGGATCTGGAAACACCATATATTTT.

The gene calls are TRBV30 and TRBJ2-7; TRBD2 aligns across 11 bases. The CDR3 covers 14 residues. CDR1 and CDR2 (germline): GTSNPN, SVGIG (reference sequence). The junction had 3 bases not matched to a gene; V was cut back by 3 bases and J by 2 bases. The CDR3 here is CAWRASGGTYEQYF. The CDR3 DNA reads TGTGCCTGGAGGGCTAGCGGGGGGACCTACGAGCAGTACTTC. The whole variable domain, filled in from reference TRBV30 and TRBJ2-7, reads SQTIHQWPATLVQPVGSPLSLECTVEGTSNPNLYWYRQAAGRGLQLLFYSVGIGQISSEVPQNLSASRPQDRQFILSSKKLLLSDSGFYLCAWRASGGTYEQYFGPGTRLTVT.

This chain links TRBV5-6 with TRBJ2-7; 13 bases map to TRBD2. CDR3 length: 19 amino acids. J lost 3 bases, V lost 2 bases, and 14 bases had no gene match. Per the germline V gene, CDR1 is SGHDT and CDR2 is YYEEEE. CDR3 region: CASSFRPKPGLAGLYEQYF. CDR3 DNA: TGTGCCAGCAGCTTTCGCCCAAAACCGGGACTAGCGGGACTCTACGAGCAGTACTTC.

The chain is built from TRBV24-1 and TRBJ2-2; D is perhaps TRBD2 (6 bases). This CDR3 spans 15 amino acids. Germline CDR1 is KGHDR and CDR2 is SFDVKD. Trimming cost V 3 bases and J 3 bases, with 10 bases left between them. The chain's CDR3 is CATSDAGIYTGELFF. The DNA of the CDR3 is TGTGCCACCAGTGATGCGGGGATTTACACCGGGGAGCTGTTTTTT.

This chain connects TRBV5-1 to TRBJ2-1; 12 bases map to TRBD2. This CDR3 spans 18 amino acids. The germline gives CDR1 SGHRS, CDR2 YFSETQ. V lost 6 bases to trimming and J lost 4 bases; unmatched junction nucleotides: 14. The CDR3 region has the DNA TGCGCCAGCATTCCCCGTGGGGCGACTAGCGGGGGTTACAATGAGCAGTTCTTC. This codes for CASIPRGATSGGYNEQFF.

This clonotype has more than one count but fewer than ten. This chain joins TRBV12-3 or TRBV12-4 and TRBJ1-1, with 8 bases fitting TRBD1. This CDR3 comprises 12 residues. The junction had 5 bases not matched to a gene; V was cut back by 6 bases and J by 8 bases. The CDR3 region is CASRLRQGEAFF. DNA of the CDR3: TGTGCCAGCAGATTACGACAGGGGGAAGCTTTCTTT.

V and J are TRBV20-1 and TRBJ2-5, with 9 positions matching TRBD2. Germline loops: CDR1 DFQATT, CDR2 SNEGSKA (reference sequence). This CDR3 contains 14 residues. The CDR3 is CRPIAGALQETQYF. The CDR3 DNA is TGCAGACCTATAGCGGGGGCCCTCCAAGAGACCCAGTACTTC.